Following are 19 T cell receptor beta chains from one sample sequenced in a study of Graves' ophthalmopathy and Graves' hyperthyroidism. The sequenced template was RNA, covering the TCR beta CDR3 region. Second-round multiplex PCR came after first-round RT-PCR with HTBI primers. TCRdb processed the multiplex PCR reads anew with MiXCR; each CDR3 protein has one entry. The repertoire consists of approximately 540,000 distinct CDR3 sequences, with about 35% occurring once and the leading ten covering about 4%. The sequencing sample was made of peripheral blood or thyroid tissue (not recorded which). These receptors originate from an adult man with Graves' hyperthyroidism.

V usage is TRBV6-1 and J usage is TRBJ2-7; TRBD1 or TRBD2 may be the D gene (5 bases each). V lost 1 base and J lost 7, with 20 bases in between. Germline V gives CDR1 MNHNS, CDR2 SASEGT. The CDR3 extends over 16 amino acids. The CDR3 region has the DNA TGTGCCAGCAGTGAAGGGGGGAACAGCCACACCGGGGAGCAGTACTTC. It codes for CASSEGGNSHTGEQYF.

In the case of this clonotype: This clone may be a read error of a much larger clone one base away. The chain is built from TRBV12-3 or TRBV12-4 and TRBJ1-5, with TRBD1 as a possible D gene (6 bases). This CDR3 contains 15 residues. The CDR3 is CASKVGALSSQPQHF. In nucleotides, the CDR3 is TGTGCCAGCAAGGTGGGGGCCCTGAGCAGTCAGCCCCAGCATTTT.

This clonotype was seen a few times. The V and J genes are TRBV6-5 and TRBJ2-7, with TRBD2 matching 11 bases. This CDR3 is built from 18 residues. V lost 5 bases and J lost 0; bases outside the gene matches: 12. Germline V lookup: CDR1 MNHEY, CDR2 SVGAGI. The CDR3 nucleotides read TGTGCCAGCAGTACTAGCGGGAGAGTGGTGAGGGGCTCCTACGAGCAGTACTTC. Amino acid sequence: CASSTSGRVVRGSYEQYF.

CDR3 nucleotide sequence: TGTGCCAGTAGTATAGAGGGACAGTCTGGGGCCAACGTCCTGACTTTC. It codes for CASSIEGQSGANVLTF. The chain employs TRBV19 and TRBJ2-6, with 7 bases matching TRBD1. V lost 0 bases and J lost 1; bases outside the gene matches: 0. The CDR3 is 16 residues long. Per germline, CDR1 LNHDA and CDR2 SQIVND (reference sequence).

This clonotype was observed at least ten times. CDR3 nucleotides: TGTGCCAGCGGGATTCTGGGGACAGAGCCCCAAGAGACCCAGTACTTC. Amino acids: CASGILGTEPQETQYF. The rearrangement joins TRBV7-9 to TRBJ2-5; 7 bases agree with TRBD1. CDR1 is SEHNR and CDR2 is FQNEAQ in the germline V gene (reference sequence). V trimming: 8 bases; J trimming: 1 base; junction bases outside the gene matches: 13. This CDR3 has 16 amino acids.

V gene TRBV20-1 combines with J gene TRBJ2-5, with D perhaps TRBD2 (5 bases). Deletions cut 1 base from V and 5 bases from J, with 20 bases between. The CDR3 runs to 16 residues. The germline V gene has CDR1 DFQATT and CDR2 SNEGSKA (reference sequence). CDR3 in DNA: TGCAGTGCTAGAGTGCAGCTGAGCGGCCTTTTGGAGACCCAGTACTTC. Protein sequence: CSARVQLSGLLETQYF.

The chain is built from TRBV2 and TRBJ1-1, with 7 bases that match TRBD1. The V segment lost 7 bases and the J segment 12 bases; nucleotides outside the gene matches: 11. This CDR3 spans 12 amino acids. The germline V gene encodes CDR1 SNHLY and CDR2 FYNNEI. This CDR3 reads CASNGRRGISFF. CDR3 coding DNA: TGTGCCAGCAACGGCCGCAGGGGGATATCTTTCTTT. The full variable domain, its missing parts supplied by reference TRBV2 and TRBJ1-1, is EPEVTQTPSHQVTQMGQEVILRCVPISNHLYFYWYRQILGQKVEFLVSFYNNEISEKSEIFDDQFSVERPDGSNFTLKIRSTKLEDSAMYFCASNGRRGISFFGQGTRLTVV.

This clonotype occurred many times. The CDR3 is CASSSHLSSGTDEQYF. The CDR3 nucleotides are TGTGCCAGCAGCTCCCATTTGTCGTCGGGGACTGACGAGCAGTACTTC. The chain carries TRBV7-8 and TRBJ2-7; D perhaps matches TRBD2 (6 bases). With 4 bases removed from V and 5 bases from J, the gap between germline ends came to 21 bases. Germline V gives CDR1 SGHVS, CDR2 FQNEAQ. The CDR3 loop spans 16 amino acids.

Concerning this clonotype itself: One end of the junction does not line up with germline, which may come from a read error. The chain uses TRBV5-6 and TRBJ1-2; D may be TRBD1 (5 bases). The CDR3 is 16 residues long. Germline values: CDR1 SGHDT, CDR2 YYEEEE. CDR3 bases: TGTGCCAGCAGCTCGACAGATAATAGTCCCAACTATGGCCACACCTTC. It is translated as CASSSTDNSPNYGHTF.

There are many counts of this clonotype. This CDR3 is CASRVTGSRGYTF. CDR3 nucleotides: TGTGCCAGCAGAGTCACAGGGTCACGCGGCTACACCTTC. V is TRBV12-3 or TRBV12-4 and J is TRBJ1-2; weak D call: TRBD1 (6 bases). Deletions cut 6 bases from V and 8 bases from J, with 16 bases between. The CDR3 extends over 13 amino acids.

The chain couples TRBV5-1 to TRBJ1-2, with 8 bases identical to TRBD1. Germline values: CDR1 SGHRS, CDR2 YFSETQ. The length of the CDR3 is 15 residues. The J segment lost 4 bases and the V segment lost 4 bases, leaving 9 bases of the junction unmatched. The CDR3 coding sequence is TGCGCCAGCAGCCCACGAGGGGACAGGCTCTATGGCTACACCTTC. Translating it yields CASSPRGDRLYGYTF.

A few counts support this clonotype. The junction differs from germline at one of its ends, possibly a read error. This chain connects TRBV10-3 to TRBJ2-1, with D uncertain. This CDR3 comprises 15 residues. Germline V gene lookup returns CDR1 ENHRY and CDR2 SYGVKD. The chain's CDR3 is CPISERLSSYNEQFF. The CDR3 DNA follows: TGTCCCATCTCGGAGCGTCTGAGCTCCTACAATGAGCAGTTCTTC.

The rearrangement links TRBV7-9 to TRBJ1-5, with D perhaps matching TRBD1 (6 bases). Germline V CDR1 and CDR2: SEHNR, FQNEAQ (reference sequence). The CDR3 is 16 residues long. V was trimmed by 9 bases and J by 3 bases, leaving 21 bases between them. Written as DNA, the CDR3 is TGTGCCAGTAGTTCAGGACAGAGTTGGACCAATCAGCCCCAGCATTTT. Its protein product is CASSSGQSWTNQPQHF.

This clonotype was seen at least ten times. The V and J genes are TRBV6-2 or TRBV6-3 and TRBJ2-5, with 14 nucleotides matching TRBD2. V gave up 11 bases and J gave up 4 bases; unmatched junction bases: 9. CDR1 MNHEY and CDR2 SVGEGT come from the germline V gene. The CDR3 covers 15 residues. The CDR3 loop reads CAGTTSGRAGETQYF. The DNA of the CDR3 is TGTGCCGGTACGACTAGCGGGAGGGCCGGAGAGACCCAGTACTTC.

This chain uses TRBV6-1 with TRBJ2-5; TRBD1 matches at 7 bases. Unmatched junction bases numbered 8, after V lost 9 bases and J lost 1 base. Germline CDR1 MNHNS, CDR2 SASEGT. The CDR3 runs 14 residues. The CDR3 DNA sequence: TGTGCCAGAAGCCTCGGACAGGTCCAAGAGACCCAGTACTTC. The encoded protein is CARSLGQVQETQYF.

This clonotype was detected many times. The genes are TRBV6-1 and TRBJ2-7; D possibly corresponds to TRBD1 (6 bases). V lost 4 bases, J lost 3 bases, and 19 bases lay in between. Germline V CDR1 and CDR2: MNHNS, SASEGT. The CDR3 length is 16 residues. In DNA, the CDR3 is TGTGCCAGCAGTGGAGAACCGACAGGCGAACTCTACGAGCAGTACTTC. Encoded protein: CASSGEPTGELYEQYF.

This clonotype showed up many times. The genes are TRBV7-9 and TRBJ2-2, with 8 bases aligning to TRBD1. Germline V CDR1 and CDR2: SEHNR, FQNEAQ (reference sequence). V gave up 4 bases and J gave up 1 base; unmatched junction bases: 5. There are 16 residues in the CDR3. CDR3 residues: CASSSQGAMNTGELFF. The CDR3 DNA reads TGTGCCAGCAGCTCCCAGGGGGCTATGAACACCGGGGAGCTGTTTTTT.

V gene TRBV20-1 combines with J gene TRBJ1-1, with TRBD1 matching over 9 bases. The V segment lost 6 bases and the J segment 0 bases; nucleotides outside the gene matches: 2. The germline V gene encodes CDR1 DFQATT and CDR2 SNEGSKA (reference sequence). The CDR3 length is 13 residues. CDR3 in DNA: TGCAGTGCCTGGACAGGGGTGAACACTGAAGCTTTCTTT. It encodes CSAWTGVNTEAFF.

This clonotype has a count of ten or more. The chain recombines TRBV4-1 with TRBJ2-7; TRBD1 is a possible D gene (5 bases). Trimming removed 0 bases from V and 4 bases from J, with 13 bases in between. The germline V gene encodes CDR1 MGHRA and CDR2 YSYEKL. The CDR3 consists of 15 residues. CDR3 bases: TGCGCCAGCAGCCAAGATGTCAGGGTGGGGTACGAGCAGTACTTC. Its translation: CASSQDVRVGYEQYF.